The 4 T cell receptor beta chains given below trace back to one sample, sequenced in a study of T cells in Graves' hyperthyroidism and ophthalmopathy. RNA transcripts were the template for amplifying TCR beta CDR3 regions. Initially, a first-round RT-PCR of the TCR CDR3 employed the HTBI primer set. TCRdb ran MiXCR on the multiplex PCR reads and lists one entry per CDR3 protein. This sample yields approximately 380,000 distinct CDR3 sequences, of which over 12% are seen a single time; 25% to 30% belongs to the top ten. Sequencing input: blood. The source is a man between 45 and 60 years old with Graves' ophthalmopathy.

This clonotype was counted between two and nine times. The gene calls are TRBV28 and TRBJ2-1; 8 bases are a match to TRBD2. This CDR3 region has 13 residues. Germline V CDR1 and CDR2: MDHEN, SYDVKM. Unmatched junction bases numbered 7, after V lost 7 bases and J lost 8 bases. CDR3 residues: CASNPGGNDEQFF. CDR3 DNA: TGTGCCAGCAACCCGGGAGGGAATGATGAGCAGTTCTTC.

This chain's CDR3 is CASSYYQPANYEQYF. CDR3 DNA: TGTGCCAGCAGTTACTACCAACCGGCGAACTACGAGCAGTACTTC. The chain uses TRBV6-5 and TRBJ2-7; D is unresolved. The length of the CDR3 is 15 residues. Germline-derived CDR1 and CDR2 are MNHEY and SVGAGI. V lost 1 base and J lost 3, with 13 bases in between.

This clonotype was seen at least ten times. The chain links TRBV2 to TRBJ1-5; D is uncertain. Germline CDR1 and CDR2: SNHLY and FYNNEI. CDR3 length equals 15 residues. Between the trimmed V and J ends, which lost 7 bases and 6 bases, there was a span of 19 bases. This CDR3 reads CASNTNGGFSQPQHF. The CDR3 nucleotides are TGTGCCAGCAACACCAATGGAGGTTTTAGTCAGCCCCAGCATTTT. Complete variable domain (other parts from reference TRBV2 and TRBJ1-5): EPEVTQTPSHQVTQMGQEVILRCVPISNHLYFYWYRQILGQKVEFLVSFYNNEISEKSEIFDDQFSVERPDGSNFTLKIRSTKLEDSAMYFCASNTNGGFSQPQHFGDGTRLSIL.

This clonotype was detected ten times or more. The V gene is TRBV5-4, the J gene TRBJ1-5, with 9 bases aligning to TRBD1. CDR3 length: 14 amino acids. CDR1 and CDR2 (germline): SGHNT, YYREEE (reference sequence). Germline trimming cut 4 bases from V and 4 bases from J; bases unmatched to any gene: 3. CDR3 DNA sequence: TGTGCCAGCAGCCCAGGACAGGGGAATCAGCCCCAGCATTTT. Encoded protein: CASSPGQGNQPQHF.